This T cell receptor beta chain was recovered during a study of blood T cell repertoires in COVID-19. Only in-frame clones appear in the TCRdb table, and some are missing; sequencing was by immunoSEQ multiplex PCR. The table lists a few hundred thousand clones, about 83% of them singletons. The CDR3 runs 19 residues. The germline V gene has CDR1 SEHNR and CDR2 FQNEAQ (reference sequence). After removal of 5 bases from V and 0 bases from J, the junction contained 15 bases not matched to a gene. Sample: peripheral blood. This TCR derives from a woman aged 30 to 39 with COVID-19, enrolled during active disease. The J gene is TRBJ1-2, the V gene TRBV7-9; TRBD1 agrees at 10 bases. CDR3 in DNA: TGTGCCAGCAGCCTCCCCAAGGGGGACAGGGGAATAACTAACTATGGCTACACCTTC. It is translated as CASSLPKGDRGITNYGYTF.